The 32 T cell receptor beta chains presented below share a single source sample, sequenced in a study of blood T cell repertoires in COVID-19. The protocol was immunoSEQ multiplex PCR, while the TCRdb copy is restricted to in-frame clones and leaves out a portion. The data contain 150,000 to 200,000 clones, more than 75% of them seen just once; the ten biggest clones take up about 4.5%. Sample: peripheral blood. These receptors all stem from a human donor in a cohort sampled during active COVID-19.

The chain uses TRBV20-1 and TRBJ2-7; tentatively, D is TRBD1 (6 bases). The CDR3 consists of 11 residues. CDR1 is DFQATT and CDR2 is SNEGSKA in the germline V gene (reference sequence). The ends were cut back, 3 bases at V and 5 bases at J, with 8 bases in the middle. The CDR3 loop reads CSASQGHEQYF. DNA of the CDR3: TGCAGTGCTAGTCAGGGGCACGAGCAGTACTTC.

This sequence joins TRBV6-2 or TRBV6-3 and TRBJ1-5, with 9 bases fitting TRBD1. The CDR3 extends over 15 amino acids. Losses at the gene ends were 6 bases for V and 6 bases for J; bases not matched to a gene: 9. Germline CDR1 reads MNHEY; CDR2 reads SVGEGT. The DNA for the CDR3 is TGTGCCAGCAGCCAGGACAGGGGAGGAATTCAGCCCCAGCATTTT. Its translation: CASSQDRGGIQPQHF.

The chain has TRBV6-5 and TRBJ1-1; 10 bases line up with TRBD1. CDR1 and CDR2 (germline): MNHEY, SVGAGI. This CDR3 region has 15 residues. V shed 5 bases and J 0 bases; nucleotides not matched to a gene: 3. The CDR3 reads CASSRDRGVNTEAFF. The CDR3 bases are TGTGCCAGCAGTCGGGACAGGGGAGTGAACACTGAAGCTTTCTTT.

The rearrangement links TRBV27 to TRBJ2-1; possibly TRBD2 for D (6 bases). The CDR3 runs to 16 residues. The germline CDR1 and CDR2 sequences are MNHEY and SMNVEV (reference sequence). Trimming removed 0 bases from V and 4 bases from J, with 13 bases in between. CDR3 bases: TGTGCCAGCAGTTTATCACGGGAGAGGGTTTACAATGAGCAGTTCTTC. Its translation: CASSLSRERVYNEQFF.

V is TRBV28 and J is TRBJ1-3; D not certain. Per germline, CDR1 MDHEN and CDR2 SYDVKM. V gave up 10 bases and J gave up 2 bases, with 12 bases separating them. This CDR3 spans 13 amino acids. The CDR3 sequence is CATTGHPGNTIYF. CDR3 sequence (DNA): TGTGCCACTACGGGTCACCCTGGAAACACCATATATTTT.

This clone came up a few times. This chain uses TRBV25-1 with TRBJ2-1, with D possibly being TRBD2 (6 bases). V was pared by 4 bases and J by 8 bases, with 15 bases between. The CDR3 totals 14 residues. Germline CDR1 MGHDK, CDR2 SYGVNS. CDR3 sequence (DNA): TGTGCCAGCAGTGTGGCGGGGTCCATCTATGAGCAGTTCTTC. Translated: CASSVAGSIYEQFF.

The rearrangement links TRBV3-1 (or the pseudogene TRBV3-2) to TRBJ1-2; D gene ambiguous. V lost 1 base, J lost 4 bases, and 16 bases lay in between. The CDR3 is 16 amino acids. The germline CDR1 and CDR2 sequences are LGHDT and YNNKEL (reference sequence). The CDR3 nucleotides read TGTGCCAGCAGCCAAGTCAGTCAGAAATACCTCTATGGCTACACCTTC. Its protein is CASSQVSQKYLYGYTF.

The rearrangement uses TRBV6-5 and TRBJ1-5, with TRBD1 identical over 7 bases. Germline assignment: CDR1 MNHEY and CDR2 SVGAGI. This CDR3 spans 14 amino acids. The V and J ends lost 4 bases and 4 bases, in that order; junction bases with no gene match: 4. The CDR3 loop reads CASSSGQRNQPQHF. The CDR3 DNA sequence: TGTGCCAGCAGTTCGGGACAGAGAAATCAGCCCCAGCATTTT.

The chain is built from TRBV7-2 and TRBJ2-2; 11 nucleotides align to TRBD2. Germline assignment: CDR1 SGHTA and CDR2 FQGNSA. The CDR3 runs 15 residues. Unmatched junction bases numbered 4, after V lost 5 bases and J lost 5 bases. The CDR3 DNA follows: TGTGCCAGCAGCATACTAGCGGGGGTTACCGGGGAGCTGTTTTTT. Protein product: CASSILAGVTGELFF.

The gene calls are TRBV28 and TRBJ1-4, with 7 bases matching TRBD1. J gave up 7 bases and V 6 bases, and 5 bases lay outside the gene matches. The length of the CDR3 is 13 residues. The V gene's germline CDR1 is MDHEN and CDR2 SYDVKM. In nucleotides, the CDR3 is TGTGCCAGCAGGACAGGGAAGGGTGAAAAACTGTTTTTT. Translated, it gives CASRTGKGEKLFF.

The gene calls are TRBV28 and TRBJ2-7; TRBD2 aligns across 11 bases. This CDR3 comprises 16 residues. Per germline, CDR1 MDHEN and CDR2 SYDVKM. The trim removed 2 bases at V and 7 bases at J, leaving 10 bases unmatched. CDR3 residues: CASSLIRLAGLGEQYF. The CDR3 DNA reads TGTGCCAGCAGTTTAATTAGACTAGCGGGGCTAGGGGAGCAGTACTTC.

V usage is TRBV5-4 and J usage is TRBJ2-2; possibly TRBD1 for D (5 bases). In germline, CDR1 is SGHNT, CDR2 YYREEE (reference sequence). CDR3 size: 15 residues. V was shortened by 4 bases and J by 4 bases, with 14 bases between the two germline ends. The CDR3 DNA reads TGTGCCAGCAGCGATCCCAGACAGAGCACCGGGGAGCTGTTTTTT. Residues: CASSDPRQSTGELFF. The whole variable domain, filled in from reference TRBV5-4 and TRBJ2-2, reads ETGVTQSPTHLIKTRGQQVTLRCSSQSGHNTVSWYQQALGQGPQFIFQYYREEENGRGNFPPRFSGLQFPNYSSELNVNALELDDSALYLCASSDPRQSTGELFFGEGSRLTVL.

The gene calls are TRBV6-6 and TRBJ2-5; D gene unclear. Germline CDR1 reads MNHNY; CDR2 reads SVGAGI (reference sequence). This CDR3 is 12 amino acids long. V dropped 5 bases and J dropped 3 bases, with 7 bases sitting between them. CDR3 protein: CASSRSEETQYF. CDR3 bases: TGTGCCAGCAGTAGGAGCGAAGAGACCCAGTACTTC.

The gene calls are TRBV13 and TRBJ2-7; TRBD2 aligns across 8 bases. The CDR3 has 16 amino acids. The trim removed 4 bases at V and 5 bases at J, leaving 13 bases unmatched. Germline V lookup: CDR1 PRHDT, CDR2 FYEKMQ (reference sequence). The CDR3 bases are TGTGCCAGCAGCTCGGAGGTAGCGGGGAGCCCGCACGAGCAGTACTTC. Protein: CASSSEVAGSPHEQYF.

This clone has a single count. The gene calls are TRBV10-1 and TRBJ1-1, with D maybe TRBD1 (6 bases). The CDR3 is 15 residues long. Trimming removed 2 bases at V and 8 bases at J, with 18 bases between. CDR1 is WNHNN, CDR2 SYGVQD, per germline (reference sequence). This chain's CDR3 is CASSERGTRPGEAFF. Written as DNA, the CDR3 is TGCGCCAGCAGTGAGAGGGGGACGAGACCAGGGGAAGCTTTCTTT.

This rearrangement joins TRBV5-1 to TRBJ2-5; 8 bases agree with TRBD2. The length of the CDR3 is 17 residues. Germline V lookup: CDR1 SGHRS, CDR2 YFSETQ. After removal of 0 bases from V and 5 bases from J, the junction contained 12 bases not matched to a gene. The CDR3 sequence is CASSLGVNSGAGETQYF. CDR3 in DNA: TGCGCCAGCAGCTTGGGGGTGAATAGCGGGGCCGGGGAGACCCAGTACTTC.

The chain employs TRBV10-1 and TRBJ2-1; D is perhaps TRBD2 (5 bases). CDR1 is WNHNN and CDR2 is SYGVQD in the germline V gene (reference sequence). The CDR3 has 16 residues. V was cut by 0 bases and J by 0 bases, with 9 bases left in between. CDR3 sequence reads: CASSESPSGSYNEQFF. CDR3 coding DNA: TGCGCCAGCAGTGAGTCCCCAAGCGGCTCCTACAATGAGCAGTTCTTC.

The chain employs TRBV7-2 and TRBJ2-7; 11 nucleotides line up with TRBD2. Germline CDR1 and CDR2: SGHTA and FQGNSA. The trim removed 4 bases at V and 4 bases at J, leaving 6 bases unmatched. The length of the CDR3 is 15 residues. The CDR3 reads CASSSRGLAVYEQYF. CDR3 nucleotides: TGTGCCAGCAGCTCTAGGGGACTAGCGGTTTACGAGCAGTACTTC. Full variable domain (rest looked up from reference TRBV7-2 and TRBJ2-7): GAGVSQSPSNKVTEKGKDVELRCDPISGHTALYWYRQSLGQGLEFLIYFQGNSAPDKSGLPSDRFSAERTGGSVSTLTIQRTQQEDSAVYLCASSSRGLAVYEQYFGPGTRLTVT.

The rearrangement uses TRBV27 and TRBJ2-1, with 8 bases identical to TRBD1. The CDR3 totals 15 residues. Unmatched junction bases numbered 13, after V lost 6 bases and J lost 9 bases. In germline, CDR1 is MNHEY, CDR2 SMNVEV (reference sequence). This CDR3 is CASSGGDRFASEQFF. In nucleotides, the CDR3 is TGTGCCAGCAGCGGAGGGGACAGGTTTGCGAGTGAGCAGTTCTTC.

The rearrangement joins TRBV4-1 to TRBJ1-3; 8 bases align to TRBD1. Germline values: CDR1 MGHRA, CDR2 YSYEKL. The trim removed 2 bases at V and 3 bases at J, leaving 6 bases unmatched. The CDR3 consists of 16 residues. The CDR3 DNA reads as TGCGCCAGCAGCCAAAGCGGACAGGGTCATGGAAACACCATATATTTT. Translation gives CASSQSGQGHGNTIYF.

The chain employs TRBV15 and TRBJ1-3; D gene uncertain. Germline V CDR1 and CDR2: LNHNV, YYDKDF (reference sequence). CDR3 length: 14 residues. Trimming left V 5 bases short and J 0 bases short, with 8 bases between. The CDR3 sequence: CATSQSYSGNTIYF. The DNA of the CDR3 is TGTGCCACCAGCCAGTCATACTCTGGAAACACCATATATTTT.

The rearrangement uses TRBV29-1 and TRBJ2-1; unclear D gene. V gave up 5 bases and J gave up 0 bases, with 11 bases separating them. The germline V gene encodes CDR1 SQVTM and CDR2 ANQGSEA. The CDR3 length is 14 residues. CDR3 DNA: TGCAGCGTTCCGGAGTCCCCCTCCTACAATGAGCAGTTCTTC. Translating gives CSVPESPSYNEQFF.

The rearrangement uses TRBV2 and TRBJ2-1; TRBD2 agrees at 9 bases. The CDR3 length is 15 residues. With 5 bases clipped from V and 7 bases from J, the junction kept 9 bases outside the gene matches. Germline V lookup: CDR1 SNHLY, CDR2 FYNNEI. The DNA of the CDR3 is TGTGCCAGCAGTAGCGGGGGGTTATTGGCGAATGAGCAGTTCTTC. Translating gives CASSSGGLLANEQFF.

This sequence joins TRBV2 and TRBJ2-5; tentatively, D is TRBD2 (6 bases). The V and J ends lost 4 bases and 1 base respectively, with 10 bases between them. This CDR3 has 14 residues. CDR1 is SNHLY, CDR2 FYNNEI, per germline. The CDR3 sequence: CASSGGVFQETQYF. In DNA, the CDR3 is TGTGCCAGCAGTGGGGGGGTCTTCCAAGAGACCCAGTACTTC.

V usage is TRBV11-2 and J usage is TRBJ2-5; 7 nucleotides align to TRBD2. Trimming cost V 6 bases and J 4 bases; bases outside gene matches: 8. Germline V lookup: CDR1 SGHAT, CDR2 FQNNGV. The CDR3 runs to 14 residues. The CDR3 is CASRWAGRGETQYF. CDR3 DNA sequence: TGTGCCAGCAGGTGGGCGGGGAGGGGAGAGACCCAGTACTTC.

V gene TRBV5-6 combines with J gene TRBJ1-1, with D uncertain. Germline loops: CDR1 SGHDT, CDR2 YYEEEE. V lost 0 bases and J lost 0, with 9 bases in between. CDR3 length: 15 amino acids. For the CDR3, the DNA is TGTGCCAGCAGCTTGGATCAGTATATGAACACTGAAGCTTTCTTT. It specifies CASSLDQYMNTEAFF.

The gene calls are TRBV6-5 and TRBJ2-7; 12 bases agree with TRBD2. V lost 5 bases and J lost 6; bases outside the gene matches: 5. The CDR3 runs 14 residues. From germline, CDR1 is MNHEY and CDR2 SVGAGI. The CDR3 sequence is CASSRLAGAAEQYF. The CDR3 DNA follows: TGTGCCAGCAGTAGACTAGCGGGGGCTGCCGAGCAGTACTTC.

This chain links TRBV12-5 with TRBJ1-1; D gene unclear. The CDR3 spans 13 residues. V lost 7 bases to trimming and J lost 3 bases, with 12 bases between them. Looked up from germline, CDR1 is LGHNT and CDR2 is FRNRAP. The CDR3, as DNA: TGTGCTAGTGTAAAACATGGAGACACTGAAGCTTTCTTT. Translating it yields CASVKHGDTEAFF.

The chain is built from TRBV10-2 and TRBJ1-4; TRBD1 agrees at 7 bases. This CDR3 is 14 amino acids long. With 7 bases clipped from V and 8 bases from J, the junction kept 10 bases outside the gene matches. Germline V gene data show CDR1 as WSHSY and CDR2 as SAAADI. For the CDR3, the DNA is TGCGCCAGCACCGAGACAGGGAGGAACGAAAAACTGTTTTTT. This codes for CASTETGRNEKLFF.

CDR3: CASSLGLAGVNEQFF. The CDR3 DNA reads as TGTGCCAGCAGCTTAGGTCTAGCGGGAGTGAATGAGCAGTTCTTC. This sequence joins TRBV7-9 and TRBJ2-1; 10 bases agree with TRBD2. With V trimmed by 1 base and J by 7 bases, 4 bases remained unmatched. This CDR3 has 15 residues. Germline CDR1 SEHNR, CDR2 FQNEAQ (reference sequence). Complete variable domain (other parts from reference TRBV7-9 and TRBJ2-1): DTGVSQNPRHKITKRGQNVTFRCDPISEHNRLYWYRQTLGQGPEFLTYFQNEAQLEKSRLLSDRFSAERPKGSFSTLEIQRTEQGDSAMYLCASSLGLAGVNEQFFGPGTRLTVL.

CDR3 DNA sequence: TGCGCCAGCAGCTATAGCGGGGGGGCCTGGGGCGAGCAGTACTTC. Amino acids: CASSYSGGAWGEQYF. This chain links TRBV5-1 with TRBJ2-7; TRBD2 agrees at 11 bases. Trimming took 3 bases from V and 6 from J; bases not matched to a gene: 8. The CDR3 sequence is 15 residues long. Germline V lookup: CDR1 SGHRS, CDR2 YFSETQ.

The chain couples TRBV5-1 to TRBJ1-4; possibly TRBD1 for D (5 bases). Germline CDR1 SGHRS, CDR2 YFSETQ. V gave up 4 bases and J gave up 8 bases, with 18 bases separating them. This CDR3 has 15 residues. CDR3 loop: CASSPQAGGDEKLFF. The CDR3 DNA sequence: TGCGCCAGCAGCCCTCAGGCCGGGGGTGACGAAAAACTGTTTTTT.